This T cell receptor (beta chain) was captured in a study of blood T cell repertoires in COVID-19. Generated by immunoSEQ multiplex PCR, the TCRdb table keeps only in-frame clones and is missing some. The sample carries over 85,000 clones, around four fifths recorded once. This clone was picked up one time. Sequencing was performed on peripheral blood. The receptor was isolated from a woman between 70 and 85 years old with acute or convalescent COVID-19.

This CDR3 is CASSRGGGRTEAFF. CDR3 in DNA: TGTGCCAGCAGCCGGGGAGGGGGTCGGACTGAAGCTTTCTTT. The chain employs TRBV5-5 and TRBJ1-1; D possibly corresponds to TRBD1 (6 bases). The V gene lost 4 bases and the J gene lost 5 bases, with 15 bases spanning the gap. Germline V gene lookup returns CDR1 SGHKS and CDR2 YYEKEE (reference sequence). The CDR3 is 14 residues long.